This T cell receptor (beta chain) appears in the sequencing data of a study of post-analysis software for immune sequencing data (dated by TCRdb to 2013 to 2016). Concerning the study at large: The recorded disease courses included relapsing-remitting, secondary progressive and progressive-relapsing multiple sclerosis, and some patients had no subtype annotation. A subset of samples was prepared in parallel using single-end sample barcoding, then pooled and co-amplified after Illumina adapter ligation. The patient repertoires were compared against approximately ten previously published healthy control repertoires obtained from donors aged about 6 to 25 years.

A word on this clonotype: Its antigen is not yet known. A single base separates this from a much larger clone, so it may be a read error.

The library came from PCR. The sequencing machine was an Illumina HiSeq 2500. To reduce PCR and sequencing biases, unique molecular identifiers were built into the TCR beta cDNA libraries. Every 1 to 10 million input T cells yielded about 500,000 cDNA molecules, meaning each molecule approximated one T cell. The patient libraries were prepared and sequenced using the same protocol as the earlier healthy control dataset. Within a given batch, samples were prepared together, multiplexed and sequenced on the same HiSeq lane. On the study's bioinformatics: Raw barcoded reads were processed with MIGEC, discarding single-read molecular identifier groups before consensus assembly and CDR3 extraction. VDJtools was used for post-analysis of the clonotype tables, with diversity normalized by down-sampling every dataset to the smallest sample size. To correct batch-related cross-sample contamination, repertoire overlap clustering matched CDR3 amino acid sequences but not nucleotide sequences. TCRdb passed the public sequencing reads through fastp at Q25 and MiXCR, retaining productive beta sequences. Rows are unified per CDR3 protein, each entry keeping the most common DNA and genes. The V and J calls shown here were made by TCRdb, not taken from the authors' results. The table for this sample lists more than 500,000 distinct CDR3 sequences; roughly 34% of them were counted only once. The top ten constitute about 6% of the sample.

The CDR3, from cysteine to phenylalanine, totals 17 residues. Only the CDR3 DNA stays, 51 bases, in frame from base 1. V sheds 2 bases and J sheds 3 bases, leaving 21 bases between their ends. CDR1 SGHDT and CDR2 YYEEEE were looked up in the germline V gene. To demonstrate the VDJtools post-analysis software, TCR beta repertoires were profiled from the peripheral blood of about 13 young patients with multiple sclerosis. Multiple sclerosis patients were children and adolescents aged about 6 to 17 years. Points the paper makes about the study in general: The multiple sclerosis patient group was slightly younger than the control group. Direct clustering with F measure revealed strong co-clustering of samples prepared in the same batch, which led to a batch-effect correction. Significantly higher frequencies in patients than in controls were found for about five TRBV segments, including TRBV5-6, TRBV5-1 and TRBV20-1. Normalized Chao1 diversity was significantly lower in multiple sclerosis patients than controls, suggesting substantial peripheral T-cell clonal expansion.

The chain uses TRBV5-6 and TRBJ2-7; the D call could be TRBD1 or TRBD2, with each sharing 6 bases. The sequencing input was blood. The sequence was obtained from a girl between 2 and 17 years old with multiple sclerosis. The nucleotide sequence reads as follows: TGTGCCAGCAGCTTACCAGGAATGTGGGGGGCAAACTACGAGCAGTACTTC. The resulting protein is CASSLPGMWGANYEQYF.